In its sample, the clone carrying this T cell receptor (beta chain) was seen once. What it binds is unknown. All participating donors were Caucasian adults from Nashville, Tennessee. These data belong to a study of shared clonotypes between healthy human individuals. Assay used: immunoSEQ multiplex PCR; TCRdb lists only in-frame clones, some missing. The sample consists of 2.5 million or so clones, about 92% of them appearing once. Germline CDR1 reads SGHAT; CDR2 reads FQNNGV. There are 16 residues in the CDR3. The V gene lost 5 bases and the J gene lost 2 bases, with 17 bases spanning the gap. Study-level findings and limits: Clonotypes that were shared across a handful of donors made up around 5% of naive CD4 clonotypes.

The J gene is TRBJ2-3, the V gene TRBV11-2; possible D gene TRBD2, 7 bases. The source is a man between 18 and 29 years old in good health. Sequenced input: naive CD4+ T cells sorted from blood. As for subset: CD45RA+ positively selected. Here the CDR3 reads CASSIAGGPLTDTQYF. The CDR3 bases are TGTGCCAGCAGCATAGCCGGGGGGCCCCTCACAGATACGCAGTATTTT.